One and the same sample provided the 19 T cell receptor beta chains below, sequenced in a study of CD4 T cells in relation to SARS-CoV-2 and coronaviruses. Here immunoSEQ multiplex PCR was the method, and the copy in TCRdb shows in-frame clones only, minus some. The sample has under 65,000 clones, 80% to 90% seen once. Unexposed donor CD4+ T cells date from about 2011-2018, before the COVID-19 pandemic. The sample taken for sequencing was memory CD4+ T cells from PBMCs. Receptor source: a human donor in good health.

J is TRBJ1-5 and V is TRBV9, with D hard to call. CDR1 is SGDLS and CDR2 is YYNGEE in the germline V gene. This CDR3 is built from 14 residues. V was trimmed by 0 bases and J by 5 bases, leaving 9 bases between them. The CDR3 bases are TGTGCCAGCAGCGTAGGGGAGGGTTATCAGCCCCAGCATTTT. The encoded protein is CASSVGEGYQPQHF.

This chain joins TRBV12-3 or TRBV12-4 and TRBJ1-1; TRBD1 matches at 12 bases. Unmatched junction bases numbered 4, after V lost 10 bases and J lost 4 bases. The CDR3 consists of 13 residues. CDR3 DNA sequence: TGTGCCACCGGGACAGGGGGCCGCACTGAAGCTTTCTTT. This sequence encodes CATGTGGRTEAFF.

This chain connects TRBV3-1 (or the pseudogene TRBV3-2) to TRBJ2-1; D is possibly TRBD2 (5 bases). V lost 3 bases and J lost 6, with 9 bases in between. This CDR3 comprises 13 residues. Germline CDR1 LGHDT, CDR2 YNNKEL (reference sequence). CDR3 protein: CASSHKLGNEQFF. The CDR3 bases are TGTGCCAGCAGCCACAAACTAGGCAATGAGCAGTTCTTC.

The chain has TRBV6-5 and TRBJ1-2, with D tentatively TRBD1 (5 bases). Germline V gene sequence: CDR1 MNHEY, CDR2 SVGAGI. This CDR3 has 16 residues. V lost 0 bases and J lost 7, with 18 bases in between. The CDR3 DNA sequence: TGTGCCAGCAGTTACTCGGCAGGGAGTTACGTTGGTGGCTACACCTTC. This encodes CASSYSAGSYVGGYTF.

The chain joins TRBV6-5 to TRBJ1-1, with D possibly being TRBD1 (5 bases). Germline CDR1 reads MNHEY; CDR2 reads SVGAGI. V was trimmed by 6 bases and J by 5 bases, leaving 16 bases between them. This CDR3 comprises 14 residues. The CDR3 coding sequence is TGTGCCAGCAGAGGGACCGGGGTGCGAACTGAAGCTTTCTTT. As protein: CASRGTGVRTEAFF.

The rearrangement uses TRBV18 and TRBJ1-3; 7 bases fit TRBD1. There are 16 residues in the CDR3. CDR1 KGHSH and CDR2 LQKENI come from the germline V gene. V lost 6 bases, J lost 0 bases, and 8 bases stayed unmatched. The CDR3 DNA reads TGTGCCAGCTCCCAAGGACAGGCGGACTCTGGAAACACCATATATTTT. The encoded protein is CASSQGQADSGNTIYF.

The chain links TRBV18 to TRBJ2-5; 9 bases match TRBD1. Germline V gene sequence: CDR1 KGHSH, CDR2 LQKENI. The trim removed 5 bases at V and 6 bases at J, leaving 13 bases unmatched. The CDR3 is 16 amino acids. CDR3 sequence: CASSTTGTGRLKTQYF. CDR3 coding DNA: TGTGCCAGCTCAACAACCGGGACAGGGAGACTAAAGACCCAGTACTTC.

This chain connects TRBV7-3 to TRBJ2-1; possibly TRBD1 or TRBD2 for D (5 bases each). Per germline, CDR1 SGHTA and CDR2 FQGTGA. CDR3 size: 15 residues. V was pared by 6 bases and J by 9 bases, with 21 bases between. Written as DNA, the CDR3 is TGTGCCAGCAGTGCCCCGTGGGACCCCAAGCTTGAGCAGTTCTTC. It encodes CASSAPWDPKLEQFF.

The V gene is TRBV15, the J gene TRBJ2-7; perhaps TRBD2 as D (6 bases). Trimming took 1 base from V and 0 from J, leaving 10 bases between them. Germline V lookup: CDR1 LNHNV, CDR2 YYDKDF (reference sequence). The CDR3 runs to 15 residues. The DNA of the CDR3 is TGTGCCACCAGCAGAGGGGGGGTAGCCTCCTACGAGCAGTACTTC. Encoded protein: CATSRGGVASYEQYF.

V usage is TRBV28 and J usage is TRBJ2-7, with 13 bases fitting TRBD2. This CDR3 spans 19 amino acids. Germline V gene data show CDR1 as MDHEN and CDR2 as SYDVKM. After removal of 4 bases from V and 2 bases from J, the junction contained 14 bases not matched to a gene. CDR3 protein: CASSSHTGLAGSRAYEQYF. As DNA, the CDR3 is TGTGCCAGCAGTTCACATACGGGACTAGCGGGATCGAGGGCCTACGAGCAGTACTTC.

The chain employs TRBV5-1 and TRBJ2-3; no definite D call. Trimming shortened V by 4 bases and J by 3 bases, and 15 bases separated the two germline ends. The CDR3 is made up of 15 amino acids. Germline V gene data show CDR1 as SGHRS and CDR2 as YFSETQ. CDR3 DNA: TGCGCCAGCAGCCCAGGCCTAAGTGTAACAGATACGCAGTATTTT. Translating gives CASSPGLSVTDTQYF.

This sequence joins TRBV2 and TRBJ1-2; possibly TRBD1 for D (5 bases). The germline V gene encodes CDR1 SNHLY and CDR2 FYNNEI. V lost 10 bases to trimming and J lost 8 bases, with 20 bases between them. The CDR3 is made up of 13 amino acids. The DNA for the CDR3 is TGTGCCACCTCTAGGGAGGGTAGGGACGGCTACACCTTC. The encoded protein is CATSREGRDGYTF.

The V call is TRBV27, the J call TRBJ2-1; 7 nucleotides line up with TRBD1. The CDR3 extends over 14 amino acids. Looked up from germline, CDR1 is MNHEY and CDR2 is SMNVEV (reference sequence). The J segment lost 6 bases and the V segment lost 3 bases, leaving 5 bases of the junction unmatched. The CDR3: CASSLRQGSNEQFF. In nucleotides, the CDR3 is TGTGCCAGCAGTTTGAGACAGGGTAGCAATGAGCAGTTCTTC.

As DNA, the CDR3 is TGTGCCAGCAATCCGCATCAGACAGGGAAAGAGACCCAGTACTTC. Protein: CASNPHQTGKETQYF. The V call is TRBV6-5, the J call TRBJ2-5; TRBD1 agrees at 7 bases. The junction had 11 bases not matched to a gene; V was cut back by 7 bases and J by 3 bases. Per the germline V gene, CDR1 is MNHEY and CDR2 is SVGAGI. CDR3 size: 15 residues.

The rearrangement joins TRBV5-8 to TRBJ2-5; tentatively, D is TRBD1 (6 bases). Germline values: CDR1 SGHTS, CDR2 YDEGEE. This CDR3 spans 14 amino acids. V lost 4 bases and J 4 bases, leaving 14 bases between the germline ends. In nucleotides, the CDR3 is TGTGCCAGCAGCCAATTGACAGGACGAGAGACCCAGTACTTC. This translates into CASSQLTGRETQYF.

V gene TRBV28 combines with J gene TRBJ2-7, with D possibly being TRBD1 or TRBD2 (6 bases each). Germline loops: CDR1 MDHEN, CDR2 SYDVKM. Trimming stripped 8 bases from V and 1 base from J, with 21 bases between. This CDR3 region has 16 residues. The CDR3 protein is CASPNRGRTASYEQYF. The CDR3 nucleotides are TGTGCCAGCCCTAACCGTGGGAGGACAGCTTCCTACGAGCAGTACTTC.

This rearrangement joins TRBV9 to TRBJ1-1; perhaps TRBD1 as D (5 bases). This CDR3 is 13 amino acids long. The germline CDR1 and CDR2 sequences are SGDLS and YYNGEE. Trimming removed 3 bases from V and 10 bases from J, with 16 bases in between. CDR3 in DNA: TGTGCCAGCAGCGAGGGAGACAGACGTCGAGCTTTCTTT. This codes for CASSEGDRRRAFF.

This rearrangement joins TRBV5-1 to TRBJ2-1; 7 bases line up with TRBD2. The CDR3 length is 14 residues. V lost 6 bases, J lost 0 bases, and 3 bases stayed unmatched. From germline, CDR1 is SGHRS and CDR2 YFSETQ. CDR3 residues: CASKPSGSYNEQFF. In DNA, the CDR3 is TGCGCCAGCAAACCTAGCGGCTCCTACAATGAGCAGTTCTTC.

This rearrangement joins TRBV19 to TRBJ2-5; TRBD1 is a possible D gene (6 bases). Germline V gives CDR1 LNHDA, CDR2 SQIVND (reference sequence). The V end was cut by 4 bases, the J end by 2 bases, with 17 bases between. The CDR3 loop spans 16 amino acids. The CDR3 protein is CASSKTGIGMQETQYF. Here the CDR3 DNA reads TGTGCCAGTAGTAAAACAGGGATAGGTATGCAAGAGACCCAGTACTTC.